One sample yielded the 31 T cell receptor beta chains listed below, sequenced in a study of CD8 T cells in ankylosing spondylitis. TCRdb re-analysed the 5' RACE reads in MiXCR, keeping a single row per CDR3 protein. The data hold 250,000 to 400,000 distinct CDR3 sequences, with around a tenth observed a single time. The specimen was blood, either unsorted or a sorted T cell fraction (not recorded which). These receptors originate from a female donor with ankylosing spondylitis or in good health (not recorded which).

J is TRBJ2-7 and V is TRBV6-1; D perhaps matches TRBD1 (6 bases). Germline values: CDR1 MNHNS, CDR2 SASEGT. CDR3 size: 15 residues. Trimming removed 5 bases at V and 7 bases at J, with 21 bases between. The CDR3 coding sequence is TGTGCCAGCAGTAAAAGGACAGTGGCCGACGGGGAGCAGTACTTC. Its translation is CASSKRTVADGEQYF.

This clonotype appeared many times. A junction end diverges from the germline sequence, so it may reflect a read error. V usage is TRBV7-9 and J usage is TRBJ2-7, with D possibly TRBD1 on 5 matching bases. The CDR3 contains 13 residues. Per germline, CDR1 SEHNR and CDR2 FQNEAQ (reference sequence). CDR3 region: CASSIDRSYEQHF. The CDR3 region has the DNA TGTGCCAGCAGCATCGACAGATCCTACGAGCAGCACTTC.

This clonotype was observed many times. The V gene is TRBV4-3, the J gene TRBJ1-2, with 8 bases that match TRBD1. Germline V CDR1 and CDR2: LGHNA, YSLEER. J gave up 2 bases and V 0 bases, and 14 bases lay outside the gene matches. The CDR3 is made up of 19 amino acids. The CDR3 region is CASSQDLSGTGGPNYGYTF. CDR3 nucleotide sequence: TGCGCCAGCAGCCAAGATTTATCCGGTACAGGGGGACCGAACTATGGCTACACCTTC.

Notes on this clonotype: This may be a read error, as it is one base from a much larger clone. The chain recombines TRBV27 with TRBJ2-7; either TRBD1 or TRBD2 may supply D (6 bases each). CDR1 and CDR2 from the germline V gene are MNHEY and SMNVEV (reference sequence). The CDR3 spans 14 residues. For the CDR3, the DNA is TGTCCCAGCAGTAGGAGGGGGGTTTCCTACGAGCAGTACTTC. This encodes CPSSRRGVSYEQYF.

This clonotype was counted between two and nine times. The genes are TRBV5-5 and TRBJ2-5, with unresolved D. V was clipped by 5 bases and J by 4 bases, with 9 bases between them. The V gene's germline CDR1 is SGHKS and CDR2 YYEKEE (reference sequence). This CDR3 comprises 12 residues. The CDR3 coding sequence is TGTGCCAGCAGTCTGATGTCAGAGACCCAGTACTTC. This gives the protein CASSLMSETQYF.

On this clonotype: This may stem from a read error, because a much larger clone lies one nucleotide away. The V gene is TRBV29-1, the J gene TRBJ1-2; 9 nucleotides match TRBD1. Trimming took 6 bases from V and 3 from J; bases not matched to a gene: 5. The CDR3 covers 13 residues. The germline V gene has CDR1 SQVTM and CDR2 ANQGSEA. The CDR3 nucleotides read TGCAGCGTCGACAGGGGGGGCTACTATGGCTACACCTTC. Translation gives CSVDRGGYYGYTF.

This clonotype showed up many times. V and J are TRBV5-1 and TRBJ2-1; D is uncertain. Germline assignment: CDR1 SGHRS and CDR2 YFSETQ. V shed 1 base and J shed 0 bases, with 17 bases lying between them. CDR3 length: 18 amino acids. CDR3 DNA: TGCGCCAGCAGCTTGAGTTCCCCCCCACTCTTCTCCTACAATGAGCAGTTCTTC. Its translation: CASSLSSPPLFSYNEQFF. Full variable domain (remainder filled in from reference TRBV5-1 and TRBJ2-1): KAGVTQTPRYLIKTRGQQVTLSCSPISGHRSVSWYQQTPGQGLQFLFEYFSETQRNKGNFPGRFSGRQFSNSRSEMNVSTLELGDSALYLCASSLSSPPLFSYNEQFFGPGTRLTVL.

There are many counts of this clonotype. V is TRBV27 and J is TRBJ2-3, with D perhaps TRBD1 (5 bases). Germline CDR1 MNHEY, CDR2 SMNVEV (reference sequence). CDR3 length: 15 residues. V was cut by 2 bases and J by 2 bases, with 11 bases left in between. CDR3 amino acids: CASSLQGHFTDTQYF. The CDR3 DNA reads TGTGCCAGCAGTTTACAGGGTCACTTCACAGATACGCAGTATTTT.

The chain is built from TRBV5-1 and TRBJ2-7; 8 bases map to TRBD1. The V and J ends lost 0 bases and 2 bases, in that order; junction bases with no gene match: 7. Germline V CDR1 and CDR2: SGHRS, YFSETQ. The CDR3 is 16 amino acids. The CDR3 here is CASSLGDRPLTYEQYF. For the CDR3, the DNA is TGCGCCAGCAGCTTGGGGGACAGGCCCCTGACCTACGAGCAGTACTTC.

This clonotype occurred a few times. This rearrangement joins TRBV7-6 to TRBJ2-7; TRBD1 matches 8 bases. J gave up 2 bases and V 6 bases, and 12 bases lay outside the gene matches. Germline V gives CDR1 SGHVS, CDR2 FNYEAQ. The CDR3 consists of 16 residues. The CDR3 loop reads CASRPSLGQGPYEQYF. CDR3 in DNA: TGTGCCAGCAGGCCTTCCCTAGGACAGGGCCCCTACGAGCAGTACTTC.

This clonotype was seen at least ten times. This chain joins TRBV5-1 and TRBJ2-1; TRBD1 matches 7 bases. Unmatched junction bases numbered 13, after V lost 1 base and J lost 6 bases. The CDR3 is 17 residues long. Per the germline V gene, CDR1 is SGHRS and CDR2 is YFSETQ. CDR3 residues: CASSLLKVRGGGNEQFF. CDR3 nucleotide sequence: TGCGCCAGCAGCTTGTTAAAGGTACGAGGGGGCGGCAATGAGCAGTTCTTC.

There are a few counts of this clonotype. The gene calls are TRBV5-1 and TRBJ1-1; 10 bases align to TRBD1. V lost 4 bases and J lost 3; bases outside the gene matches: 6. The germline V gene has CDR1 SGHRS and CDR2 YFSETQ. The length of the CDR3 is 15 residues. The CDR3 protein is CASSRGTGEHTEAFF. CDR3 in DNA: TGCGCCAGCAGCCGGGGGACAGGGGAGCACACTGAAGCTTTCTTT.

This clonotype has a count of ten or more. The chain is built from TRBV12-3 or TRBV12-4 and TRBJ1-6; 7 bases are shared with TRBD1. The CDR3 extends over 13 amino acids. J lost 14 bases, V lost 2 bases, and 6 bases had no gene match. CDR3 bases: TGTGCCAGCAGTTTATCTGGGACAGAGGCCCTCCACTTT. This translates into CASSLSGTEALHF.

This clonotype has a handful of counts. V gene TRBV5-1 combines with J gene TRBJ2-3, with TRBD2 matching over 8 bases. Per the germline V gene, CDR1 is SGHRS and CDR2 is YFSETQ. V lost 7 bases and J lost 5; bases outside the gene matches: 12. The CDR3 runs to 15 residues. In DNA form, the CDR3 reads TGCGCCAGCTCGAAACCTCAAGCGGGGGTAGATACGCAGTATTTT. Amino acids: CASSKPQAGVDTQYF. Filled out from reference TRBV5-1 and TRBJ2-3, the complete variable domain reads KAGVTQTPRYLIKTRGQQVTLSCSPISGHRSVSWYQQTPGQGLQFLFEYFSETQRNKGNFPGRFSGRQFSNSRSEMNVSTLELGDSALYLCASSKPQAGVDTQYFGPGTRLTVL.

In this sample, this clonotype turned up many times. The genes are TRBV7-2 and TRBJ1-1; 12 bases match TRBD1. Germline CDR1 and CDR2: SGHTA and FQGNSA. There are 14 residues in the CDR3. V trimming: 2 bases; J trimming: 9 bases; junction bases outside the gene matches: 4. CDR3 amino acids: CASSLPGQGAKAFF. CDR3 sequence (DNA): TGTGCCAGCAGCTTACCGGGACAGGGGGCGAAAGCTTTCTTT. The full variable domain, its missing parts supplied by reference TRBV7-2 and TRBJ1-1, is GAGVSQSPSNKVTEKGKDVELRCDPISGHTALYWYRQSLGQGLEFLIYFQGNSAPDKSGLPSDRFSAERTGGSVSTLTIQRTQQEDSAVYLCASSLPGQGAKAFFGQGTRLTVV.

This clonotype has ten or more counts. V usage is TRBV28 and J usage is TRBJ1-2; TRBD1 is a possible D gene (5 bases). Per the germline V gene, CDR1 is MDHEN and CDR2 is SYDVKM. CDR3 length equals 14 residues. V shed 4 bases and J shed 4 bases, with 13 bases lying between them. The DNA for the CDR3 is TGTGCCAGCAGTTCTGTGAGGGGAACCTATGGCTACACCTTC. Translating gives CASSSVRGTYGYTF.

This clonotype occurred many times. A read error may be the cause here, since a much bigger clone is one base away. This chain uses TRBV5-1 with TRBJ1-1; D possibly corresponds to TRBD1 (5 bases). The CDR3 contains 13 residues. The ends were cut back, 4 bases at V and 0 bases at J, with 7 bases in the middle. Per the germline V gene, CDR1 is SGHRS and CDR2 is YFSETQ. CDR3 sequence reads: CASSRQLNTEAFF. CDR3 in DNA: TGCGCCAGCAGCAGACAGCTGAACACTGAAGCTTTCTTT.

For this clonotype: A single base separates this from a much larger clone, so it may be a read error. The rearrangement links TRBV29-1 to TRBJ2-3; D is unresolved. Trimming stripped 0 bases from V and 1 base from J, with 11 bases between. Germline assignment: CDR1 SQVTM and CDR2 ANQGSEA. This CDR3 has 15 amino acids. This CDR3 reads CSVEDSQGCTDTQYF. The CDR3, as DNA: TGCAGCGTTGAAGATTCACAAGGGTGCACAGATACGCAGTATTTT.

This rearrangement joins TRBV5-5 to TRBJ1-3; 7 nucleotides line up with TRBD1. Trimming cost V 1 base and J 0 bases; bases outside gene matches: 10. The germline V gene has CDR1 SGHKS and CDR2 YYEKEE (reference sequence). The CDR3 runs 18 residues. CDR3 residues: CASSLSTLDRSSGNTIYF. The CDR3 DNA reads as TGTGCCAGCAGCTTGTCTACCTTGGACAGGAGCTCTGGAAACACCATATATTTT.

This clonotype occurred a few times. The CDR3 loop reads CASSRNPGGGRASPLHF. The CDR3 DNA follows: TGTGCCAGCAGCCGCAATCCCGGAGGGGGCCGGGCCTCACCCCTCCACTTT. This chain uses TRBV3-1 with TRBJ1-6; 7 bases fit TRBD1. Germline V gene lookup returns CDR1 LGHDT and CDR2 YNNKEL (reference sequence). V lost 4 bases and J lost 10; bases outside the gene matches: 16. CDR3 length: 17 residues.

This clonotype was detected only a few times. The V gene is TRBV29-1, the J gene TRBJ2-5; D possibly corresponds to TRBD2 (5 bases). V was shortened by 1 base and J by 1 base, with 7 bases between the two germline ends. Germline V lookup: CDR1 SQVTM, CDR2 ANQGSEA. The length of the CDR3 is 13 residues. The CDR3 loop is CSVEGEGQETQYF. The CDR3 DNA reads as TGCAGCGTTGAAGGAGAGGGCCAAGAGACCCAGTACTTC.

V gene TRBV6-4 combines with J gene TRBJ2-2; TRBD2 is a possible D gene (5 bases). Germline CDR1 is MRHNA and CDR2 is SNTAGT. This CDR3 has 15 amino acids. Trimming took 2 bases from V and 4 from J, leaving 11 bases between them. In DNA form, the CDR3 reads TGTGCCAGCAGTGACGGGCAGGCGGGCACCGGGGAGCTGTTTTTT. Amino acid sequence: CASSDGQAGTGELFF.

The sample holds many counts of this clonotype. Here the CDR3 DNA reads TGCGCCAGCAGCTTTATCGCGGGAGGGCGAACCGGGGAGCTGTTTTTT. This gives the protein CASSFIAGGRTGELFF. The rearrangement joins TRBV5-1 to TRBJ2-2; 9 bases map to TRBD2. Germline values: CDR1 SGHRS, CDR2 YFSETQ. J gave up 5 bases and V 2 bases, and 7 bases lay outside the gene matches. This CDR3 spans 16 amino acids.

This clonotype was counted a few times. The rearrangement joins TRBV18 to TRBJ2-7; 8 positions match TRBD1. Germline CDR1 and CDR2: KGHSH and LQKENI. CDR3 length: 14 residues. The junction had 6 bases not matched to a gene; V was cut back by 8 bases and J by 0 bases. CDR3 amino acids: CASRRDRTSYEQYF. The CDR3 DNA sequence: TGTGCCAGCCGCCGGGACAGGACCTCCTACGAGCAGTACTTC.

V usage is TRBV4-2 and J usage is TRBJ2-2; 10 nucleotides line up with TRBD2. The germline gives CDR1 LGHNA, CDR2 YNFKEQ. The V and J ends lost 1 base and 4 bases, in that order; junction bases with no gene match: 6. The CDR3 is 17 residues long. CDR3 sequence (DNA): TGTGCCAGCAGCCAAGTAGTAGCGGGAGGAGGCACCGGGGAGCTGTTTTTT. Translating it yields CASSQVVAGGGTGELFF.

This clonotype was recorded at least ten times. The J gene is TRBJ1-3, the V gene TRBV4-1; 11 bases are a match to TRBD1. Germline V gives CDR1 MGHRA, CDR2 YSYEKL. The CDR3 totals 16 residues. Trimming cost V 0 bases and J 9 bases; bases outside gene matches: 7. CDR3 in DNA: TGCGCCAGCAGCCAAGATTGGGACAGGGGGGGACGCACCATATATTTT. Translating gives CASSQDWDRGGRTIYF.

This clonotype was recorded many times. The CDR3 spells CASSLVSGNEKLFF. The CDR3 DNA is TGTGCCAGCAGCTTAGTATCGGGTAATGAAAAACTGTTTTTT. The chain couples TRBV7-9 to TRBJ1-4; no reliable D call. This CDR3 contains 14 residues. The V and J ends lost 1 base and 4 bases respectively, with 7 bases between them. In germline, CDR1 is SEHNR, CDR2 FQNEAQ (reference sequence).

A few counts support this clonotype. The chain recombines TRBV7-2 with TRBJ2-1, with TRBD1 identical over 12 bases. Germline values: CDR1 SGHTA, CDR2 FQGNSA. The CDR3 loop spans 15 amino acids. V was clipped by 9 bases and J by 6 bases; unmatched bases: 9. CDR3 DNA: TGTGCCAGTAATAAGGGACAGGGGGCGGCCAATGAGCAGTTCTTC. Residues: CASNKGQGAANEQFF.

In nucleotides, the CDR3 is TGTGCCAGCAGCCTGGGAGGCAGGGGGTTTACCGGGGAGCTGTTTTTT. Its protein is CASSLGGRGFTGELFF. The V call is TRBV4-2, the J call TRBJ2-2, with D perhaps matching TRBD1 (7 bases). Per the germline V gene, CDR1 is LGHNA and CDR2 is YNFKEQ. V lost 4 bases to trimming and J lost 5 bases, with 17 bases between them. The CDR3 is 16 residues long.

Only a few counts were recorded for this clonotype. The V gene is TRBV2, the J gene TRBJ1-5; D might be TRBD1 (5 bases). CDR1 is SNHLY and CDR2 is FYNNEI in the germline V gene. Trimming stripped 6 bases from V and 0 bases from J, with 12 bases between. The length of the CDR3 is 15 residues. DNA for the CDR3: TGTGCCAGCAGCCGGCGGGACGGTAGCAATCAGCCCCAGCATTTT. Protein sequence: CASSRRDGSNQPQHF.

There are many counts of this clonotype. The chain combines TRBV20-1 with TRBJ2-1; D uncertain. Per germline, CDR1 DFQATT and CDR2 SNEGSKA (reference sequence). V lost 3 bases and J 4 bases, leaving 10 bases between the germline ends. This CDR3 is built from 13 residues. The CDR3 is CSASGLGYNEQFF. The CDR3 DNA reads as TGCAGTGCTAGCGGGCTGGGTTACAATGAGCAGTTCTTC.